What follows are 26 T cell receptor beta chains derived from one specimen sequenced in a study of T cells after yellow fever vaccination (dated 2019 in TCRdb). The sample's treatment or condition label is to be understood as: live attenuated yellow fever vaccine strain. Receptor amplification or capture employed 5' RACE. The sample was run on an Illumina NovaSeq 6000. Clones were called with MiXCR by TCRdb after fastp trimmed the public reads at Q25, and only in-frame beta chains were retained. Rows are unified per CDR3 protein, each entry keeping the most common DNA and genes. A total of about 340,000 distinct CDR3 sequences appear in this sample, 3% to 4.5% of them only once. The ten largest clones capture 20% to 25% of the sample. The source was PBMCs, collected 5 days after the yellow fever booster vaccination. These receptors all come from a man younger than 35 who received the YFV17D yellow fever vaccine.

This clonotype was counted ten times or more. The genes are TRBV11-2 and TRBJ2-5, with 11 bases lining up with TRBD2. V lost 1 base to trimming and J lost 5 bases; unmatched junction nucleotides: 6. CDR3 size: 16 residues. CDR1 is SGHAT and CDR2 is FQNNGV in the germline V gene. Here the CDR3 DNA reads TGTGCCAGCAGCTTAGTAGCGGGGGGGCCGGGGGAGACCCAGTACTTC. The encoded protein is CASSLVAGGPGETQYF. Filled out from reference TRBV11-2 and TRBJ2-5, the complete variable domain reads EAGVAQSPRYKIIEKRQSVAFWCNPISGHATLYWYQQILGQGPKLLIQFQNNGVVDDSQLPKDRFSAERLKGVDSTLKIQPAKLEDSAVYLCASSLVAGGPGETQYFGPGTRLLVL.

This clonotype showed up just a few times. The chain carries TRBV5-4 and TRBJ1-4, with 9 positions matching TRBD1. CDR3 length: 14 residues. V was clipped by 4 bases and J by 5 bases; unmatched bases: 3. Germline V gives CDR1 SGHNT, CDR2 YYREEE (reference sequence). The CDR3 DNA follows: TGTGCCAGCAGCCGACAGGGGGGCAATGAAAAACTGTTTTTT. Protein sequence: CASSRQGGNEKLFF.

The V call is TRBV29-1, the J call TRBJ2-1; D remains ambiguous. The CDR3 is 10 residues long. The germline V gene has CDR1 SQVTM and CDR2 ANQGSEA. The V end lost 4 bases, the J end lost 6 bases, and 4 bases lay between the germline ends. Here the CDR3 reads CSVGGNEQFF. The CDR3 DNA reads TGCAGCGTTGGAGGCAATGAGCAGTTCTTC.

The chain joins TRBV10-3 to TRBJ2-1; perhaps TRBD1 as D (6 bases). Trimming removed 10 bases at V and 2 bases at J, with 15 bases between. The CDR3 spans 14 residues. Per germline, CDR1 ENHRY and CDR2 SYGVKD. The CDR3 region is CATTDRETYNEQFF. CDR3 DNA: TGTGCCACTACGGACAGAGAGACCTACAATGAGCAGTTCTTC.

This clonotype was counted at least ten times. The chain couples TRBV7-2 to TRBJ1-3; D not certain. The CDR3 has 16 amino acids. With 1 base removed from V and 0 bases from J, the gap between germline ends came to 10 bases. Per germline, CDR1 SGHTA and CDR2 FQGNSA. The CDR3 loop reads CASSLVWALSGNTIYF. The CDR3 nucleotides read TGTGCCAGCAGCTTAGTTTGGGCCCTCTCTGGAAACACCATATATTTT.

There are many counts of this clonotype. The CDR3 is CASSLARGETEAFF. The CDR3, as DNA: TGTGCCAGCAGCTTAGCGCGGGGTGAGACTGAAGCTTTCTTT. This chain connects TRBV7-2 to TRBJ1-1; D unresolved. The CDR3 spans 14 residues. Trimming left V 0 bases short and J 5 bases short, with 10 bases between. CDR1 SGHTA and CDR2 FQGNSA come from the germline V gene.

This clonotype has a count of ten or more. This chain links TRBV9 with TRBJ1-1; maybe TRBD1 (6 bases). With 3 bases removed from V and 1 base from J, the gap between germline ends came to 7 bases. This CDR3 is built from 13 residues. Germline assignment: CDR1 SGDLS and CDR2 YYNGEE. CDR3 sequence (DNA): TGTGCCAGCAGCGGACAGGAGAACACTGAAGCTTTCTTT. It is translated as CASSGQENTEAFF.

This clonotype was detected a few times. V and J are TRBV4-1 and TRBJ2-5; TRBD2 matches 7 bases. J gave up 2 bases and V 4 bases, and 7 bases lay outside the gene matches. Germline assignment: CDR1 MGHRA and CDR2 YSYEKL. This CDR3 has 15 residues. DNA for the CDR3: TGCGCCAGCAGCCGACTCGGGGGGACTCAAGAGACCCAGTACTTC. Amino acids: CASSRLGGTQETQYF.

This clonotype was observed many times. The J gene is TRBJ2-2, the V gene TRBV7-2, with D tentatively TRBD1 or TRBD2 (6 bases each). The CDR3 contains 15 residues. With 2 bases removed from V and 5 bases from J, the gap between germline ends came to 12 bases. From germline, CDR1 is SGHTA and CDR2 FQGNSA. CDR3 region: CASSLFQGGTGELFF. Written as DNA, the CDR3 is TGTGCCAGCAGCTTATTCCAAGGGGGGACCGGGGAGCTGTTTTTT.

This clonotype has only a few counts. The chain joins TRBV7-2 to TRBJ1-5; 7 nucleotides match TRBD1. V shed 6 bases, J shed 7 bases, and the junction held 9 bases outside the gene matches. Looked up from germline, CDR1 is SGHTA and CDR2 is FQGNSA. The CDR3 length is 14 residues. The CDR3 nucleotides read TGTGCCAGCAGTCACGACAGGGCCGGGCAGCCCCAGCATTTT. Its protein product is CASSHDRAGQPQHF. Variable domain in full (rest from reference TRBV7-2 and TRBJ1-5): GAGVSQSPSNKVTEKGKDVELRCDPISGHTALYWYRQSLGQGLEFLIYFQGNSAPDKSGLPSDRFSAERTGGSVSTLTIQRTQQEDSAVYLCASSHDRAGQPQHFGDGTRLSIL.

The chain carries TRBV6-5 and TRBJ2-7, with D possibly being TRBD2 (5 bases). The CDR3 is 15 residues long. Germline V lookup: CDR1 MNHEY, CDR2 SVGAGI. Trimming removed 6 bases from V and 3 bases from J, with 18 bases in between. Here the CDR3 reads CASRPSGGRLYEQYF. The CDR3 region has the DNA TGTGCCAGCAGACCCTCGGGCGGGCGTCTCTACGAGCAGTACTTC.

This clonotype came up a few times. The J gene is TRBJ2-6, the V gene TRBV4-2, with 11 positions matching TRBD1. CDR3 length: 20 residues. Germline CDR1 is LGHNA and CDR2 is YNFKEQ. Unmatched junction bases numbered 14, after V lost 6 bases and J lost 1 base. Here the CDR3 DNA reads TGTGCCAGCAGTCTACGGACAGGGGGCAATCGCGTTTCTGGGGCCAACGTCCTGACTTTC. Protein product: CASSLRTGGNRVSGANVLTF.

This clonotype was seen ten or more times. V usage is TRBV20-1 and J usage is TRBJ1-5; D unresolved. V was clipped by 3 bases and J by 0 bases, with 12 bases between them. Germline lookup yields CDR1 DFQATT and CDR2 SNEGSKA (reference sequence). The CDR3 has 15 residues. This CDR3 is CSASIAGDSNQPQHF. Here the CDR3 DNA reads TGCAGTGCTAGTATAGCCGGAGATAGCAATCAGCCCCAGCATTTT.

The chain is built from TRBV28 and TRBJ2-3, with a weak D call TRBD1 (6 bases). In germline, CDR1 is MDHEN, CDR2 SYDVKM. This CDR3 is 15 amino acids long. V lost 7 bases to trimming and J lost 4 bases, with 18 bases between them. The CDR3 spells CASTSGGRGADTQYF. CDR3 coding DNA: TGTGCCAGCACCTCCGGAGGCAGGGGCGCAGATACGCAGTATTTT.

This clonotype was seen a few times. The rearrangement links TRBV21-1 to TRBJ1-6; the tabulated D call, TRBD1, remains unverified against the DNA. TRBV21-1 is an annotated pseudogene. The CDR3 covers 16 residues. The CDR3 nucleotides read TGTGCCAGCAGCAAAACCCCACCACCGGGAAATTCACCCCTCCACTTT. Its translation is CASSKTPPPGNSPLHF.

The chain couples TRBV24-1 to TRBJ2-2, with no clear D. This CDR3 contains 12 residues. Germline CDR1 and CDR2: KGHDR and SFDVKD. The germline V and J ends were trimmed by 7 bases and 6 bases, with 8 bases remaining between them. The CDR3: CATRGLAGELFF. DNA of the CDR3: TGTGCCACCAGGGGCCTCGCCGGGGAGCTGTTTTTT.

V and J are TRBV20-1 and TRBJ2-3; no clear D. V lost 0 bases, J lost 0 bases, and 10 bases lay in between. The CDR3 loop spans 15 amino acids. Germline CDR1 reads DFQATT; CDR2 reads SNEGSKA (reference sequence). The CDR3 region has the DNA TGCAGTGCTAGAGATCCCCGAGGTAGCACAGATACGCAGTATTTT. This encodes CSARDPRGSTDTQYF.

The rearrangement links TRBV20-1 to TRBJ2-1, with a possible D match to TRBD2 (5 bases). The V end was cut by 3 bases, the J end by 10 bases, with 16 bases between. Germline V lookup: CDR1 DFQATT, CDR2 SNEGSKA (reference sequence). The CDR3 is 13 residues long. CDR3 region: CSASNRGINEQFF. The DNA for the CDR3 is TGCAGTGCTAGTAACCGGGGAATAAACGAGCAGTTCTTC.

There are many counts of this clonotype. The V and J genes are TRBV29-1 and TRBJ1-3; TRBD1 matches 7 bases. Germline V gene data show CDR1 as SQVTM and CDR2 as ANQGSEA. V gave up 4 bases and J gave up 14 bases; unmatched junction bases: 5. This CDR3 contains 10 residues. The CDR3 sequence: CSVALDRLYF. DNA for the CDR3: TGCAGCGTTGCATTGGACAGGCTATATTTT.

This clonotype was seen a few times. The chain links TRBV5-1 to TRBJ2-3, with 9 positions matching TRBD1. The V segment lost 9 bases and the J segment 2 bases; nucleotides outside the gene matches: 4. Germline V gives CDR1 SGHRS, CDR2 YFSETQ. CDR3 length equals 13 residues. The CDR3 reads CAMDRGYTDTQYF. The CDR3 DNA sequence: TGCGCCATGGACAGGGGATACACAGATACGCAGTATTTT.

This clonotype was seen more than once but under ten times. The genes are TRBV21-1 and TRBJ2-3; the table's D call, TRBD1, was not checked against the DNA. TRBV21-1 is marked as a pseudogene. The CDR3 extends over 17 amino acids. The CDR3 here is CASSKGKTGVETDTQYF. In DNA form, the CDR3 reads TGTGCCAGCAGCAAAGGCAAGACAGGGGTCGAGACAGATACGCAGTATTTT.

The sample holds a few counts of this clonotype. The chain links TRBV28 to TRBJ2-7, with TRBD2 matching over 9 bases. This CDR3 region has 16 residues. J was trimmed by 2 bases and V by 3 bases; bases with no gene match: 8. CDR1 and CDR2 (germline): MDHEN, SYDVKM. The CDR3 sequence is CASSLVAGATPYEQYV. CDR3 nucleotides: TGTGCCAGCAGTTTGGTAGCGGGGGCCACACCCTACGAGCAGTACGTC.

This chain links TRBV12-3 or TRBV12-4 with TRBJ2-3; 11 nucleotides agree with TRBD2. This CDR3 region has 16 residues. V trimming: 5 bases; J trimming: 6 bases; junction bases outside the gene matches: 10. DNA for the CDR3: TGTGCCAGCAGTCCCGGGACTAGCGGTTACCGTGATACGCAGTATTTT. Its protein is CASSPGTSGYRDTQYF.

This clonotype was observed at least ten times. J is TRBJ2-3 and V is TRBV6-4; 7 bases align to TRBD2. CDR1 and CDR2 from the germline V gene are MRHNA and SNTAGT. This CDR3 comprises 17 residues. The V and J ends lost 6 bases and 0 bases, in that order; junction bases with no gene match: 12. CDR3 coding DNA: TGTGCCAGCAGCCGGGGGGTCGAGCGGGGAAGCACAGATACGCAGTATTTT. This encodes CASSRGVERGSTDTQYF.

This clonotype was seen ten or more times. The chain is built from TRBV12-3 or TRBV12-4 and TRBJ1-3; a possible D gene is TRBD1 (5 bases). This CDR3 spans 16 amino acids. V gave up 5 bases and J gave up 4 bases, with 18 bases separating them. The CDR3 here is CASSQQATSIGNTIYF. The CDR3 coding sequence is TGTGCCAGCAGTCAACAGGCCACGTCGATCGGAAACACCATATATTTT.

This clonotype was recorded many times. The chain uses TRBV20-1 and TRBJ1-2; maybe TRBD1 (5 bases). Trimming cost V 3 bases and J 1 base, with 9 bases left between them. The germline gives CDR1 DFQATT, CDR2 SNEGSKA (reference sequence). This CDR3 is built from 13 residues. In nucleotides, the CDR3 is TGCAGTGCTAGGGAGACAGTTAACTATGGCTACACCTTC. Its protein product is CSARETVNYGYTF.